Each of the 12 T cell receptor beta chains below was sequenced from the same sample in a study of Tregs in tolerant kidney transplant recipients. Here immunoSEQ multiplex PCR was the method, and the copy in TCRdb shows in-frame clones only, minus some. The sample contains tens of thousands of clones, just over 90% of which appear only once. The sequenced material came from CD8+ T cells from blood. The receptors stem from a human donor in good health.

The J gene is TRBJ1-1, the V gene TRBV5-6, with 10 positions matching TRBD1. V shed 3 bases, J shed 6 bases, and the junction held 8 bases outside the gene matches. Germline CDR1 reads SGHDT; CDR2 reads YYEEEE. The CDR3 is 15 amino acids. CDR3 in amino acids: CASSSRTGGIAEAFF. Here the CDR3 DNA reads TGTGCCAGCAGCTCGAGGACAGGGGGAATTGCTGAAGCTTTCTTT.

The table lists this clone with a count of one. The chain recombines TRBV29-1 with TRBJ1-1, with TRBD1 as a possible D gene (6 bases). CDR1 SQVTM and CDR2 ANQGSEA come from the germline V gene. The CDR3 is 11 residues long. V was pared by 8 bases and J by 5 bases, with 12 bases between. The CDR3 sequence: CSLRGGTEAFF. The CDR3 coding sequence is TGCAGCCTCAGGGGAGGGACTGAAGCTTTCTTT.

The chain joins TRBV27 to TRBJ2-1, with a tentative D call TRBD1 (6 bases). Germline V gives CDR1 MNHEY, CDR2 SMNVEV (reference sequence). Trimming took off 3 bases at V and 6 bases at J, with 12 bases between the two ends. This CDR3 spans 14 amino acids. DNA for the CDR3: TGTGCCAGCAGTTTCTCGGACAGAGTCAATGAGCAGTTCTTC. Encoded protein: CASSFSDRVNEQFF.

The CDR3 nucleotides read TGTGCCAGCAGCTTAGGGAGCAGGGCTGATGAGCAGTTCTTC. It codes for CASSLGSRADEQFF. The chain couples TRBV11-2 to TRBJ2-1; tentative D call: TRBD1 (5 bases). V dropped 1 base and J dropped 8 bases, with 12 bases sitting between them. Germline-derived CDR1 and CDR2 are SGHAT and FQNNGV. CDR3 length: 14 amino acids. Filled out from reference TRBV11-2 and TRBJ2-1, the complete variable domain reads EAGVAQSPRYKIIEKRQSVAFWCNPISGHATLYWYQQILGQGPKLLIQFQNNGVVDDSQLPKDRFSAERLKGVDSTLKIQPAKLEDSAVYLCASSLGSRADEQFFGPGTRLTVL.

The chain uses TRBV13 and TRBJ2-7; D might be TRBD2 (6 bases). V was pared by 5 bases and J by 0 bases, with 14 bases between. CDR1 and CDR2 (germline): PRHDT, FYEKMQ (reference sequence). CDR3 length equals 15 residues. The CDR3 nucleotides read TGTGCCAGCAGCGCCGGTGGGGGAGGCTCCTACGAGCAGTACTTC. Its translation is CASSAGGGGSYEQYF.

This chain uses TRBV20-1 with TRBJ1-2; D remains ambiguous. The CDR3 runs 9 residues. V was cut by 8 bases and J by 8 bases, with 9 bases left in between. The germline CDR1 and CDR2 sequences are DFQATT and SNEGSKA (reference sequence). Written as DNA, the CDR3 is TGCAGTCCCTTTAGCGGCTACACCTTC. Its protein is CSPFSGYTF.

This clone showed up just a few times. The genes are TRBV2 and TRBJ1-2, with TRBD1 identical over 9 bases. Germline V gene sequence: CDR1 SNHLY, CDR2 FYNNEI. Trimming removed 3 bases from V and 3 bases from J; junction bases left unmatched: 5. There are 15 residues in the CDR3. In DNA form, the CDR3 reads TGTGCCAGCAGTGATCCGGGACAGGGAGACTATGGCTACACCTTC. Its translation is CASSDPGQGDYGYTF. Drawing the rest from reference TRBV2 and TRBJ1-2, the complete variable domain is EPEVTQTPSHQVTQMGQEVILRCVPISNHLYFYWYRQILGQKVEFLVSFYNNEISEKSEIFDDQFSVERPDGSNFTLKIRSTKLEDSAMYFCASSDPGQGDYGYTFGSGTRLTVV.

The chain uses TRBV20-1 and TRBJ2-2; perhaps TRBD2 as D (5 bases). Germline loops: CDR1 DFQATT, CDR2 SNEGSKA (reference sequence). The CDR3 is made up of 11 amino acids. V gave up 6 bases and J gave up 4 bases, with 6 bases separating them. The CDR3 is CSAEGTGELFF. In DNA form, the CDR3 reads TGCAGTGCAGAGGGCACCGGGGAGCTGTTTTTT.

The chain has TRBV11-1 and TRBJ2-5; 10 nucleotides line up with TRBD2. CDR1 is SGHAT and CDR2 is FQDESV in the germline V gene (reference sequence). V lost 5 bases and J lost 3; bases outside the gene matches: 6. The CDR3 is 15 amino acids. CDR3 in amino acids: CASSHGLAGEETQYF. DNA of the CDR3: TGTGCCAGCAGCCACGGGCTAGCGGGAGAAGAGACCCAGTACTTC.

This clone was detected only a few times. The V call is TRBV19, the J call TRBJ1-1; D remains unclear. CDR3 length: 13 residues. Germline V gives CDR1 LNHDA, CDR2 SQIVND (reference sequence). The V end lost 8 bases, the J end lost 4 bases, and 14 bases lay between the germline ends. The CDR3 DNA reads TGTGCCAGTCACGAAGGAGGTGGCACTGAAGCTTTCTTT. Its protein is CASHEGGGTEAFF.

This chain links TRBV19 with TRBJ2-1, with D unclear. The CDR3 runs 14 residues. Looked up from germline, CDR1 is LNHDA and CDR2 is SQIVND (reference sequence). V was cut by 3 bases and J by 5 bases, with 11 bases left in between. In nucleotides, the CDR3 is TGTGCCAGTAGTATTATGGGGTCAGACAATGAGCAGTTCTTC. Its translation: CASSIMGSDNEQFF.

This clone has just one count. V gene TRBV10-1 combines with J gene TRBJ2-1, with D uncertain. Germline V lookup: CDR1 WNHNN, CDR2 SYGVQD (reference sequence). The germline V and J ends were trimmed by 3 bases and 3 bases, with 9 bases remaining between them. The CDR3 covers 14 residues. The CDR3 is CASSDRPGYNEQFF. In DNA form, the CDR3 reads TGCGCCAGCAGTGATCGCCCGGGCTACAATGAGCAGTTCTTC.